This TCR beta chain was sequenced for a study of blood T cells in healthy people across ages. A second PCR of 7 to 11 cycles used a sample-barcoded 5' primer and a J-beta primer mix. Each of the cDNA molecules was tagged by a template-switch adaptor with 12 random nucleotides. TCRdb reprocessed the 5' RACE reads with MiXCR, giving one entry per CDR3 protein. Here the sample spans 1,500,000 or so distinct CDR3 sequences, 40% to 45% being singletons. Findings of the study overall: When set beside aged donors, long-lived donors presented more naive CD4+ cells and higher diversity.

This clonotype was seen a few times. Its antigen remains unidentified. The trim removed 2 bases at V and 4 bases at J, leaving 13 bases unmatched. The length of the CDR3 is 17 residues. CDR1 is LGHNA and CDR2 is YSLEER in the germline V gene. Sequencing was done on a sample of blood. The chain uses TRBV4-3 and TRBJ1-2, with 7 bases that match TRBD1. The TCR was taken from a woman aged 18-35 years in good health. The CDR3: CASSQSTTGAEGYGYTF. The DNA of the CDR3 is TGCGCCAGCAGCCAATCTACAACAGGGGCCGAAGGCTATGGCTACACCTTC.